The clone carrying this TCR beta chain has a handful of counts. What it binds is not known. J lost 4 bases, V lost 6 bases, and 8 bases had no gene match. From germline, CDR1 is MNHNS and CDR2 SASEGT. This CDR3 has 15 amino acids. The method was immunoSEQ multiplex PCR; TCRdb's version includes in-frame clones alone and lacks a portion of them. The table shows tens of thousands of clones, with about nine tenths occurring only once. From the graft tissue, intraepithelial and lamina propria lymphocytes were released through processing. The sample originates from a study of graft-versus-host responses after intestinal transplantation. Study information: Recipients underwent multivisceral, liver-intestinal, or isolated intestinal transplants. Whole-study results and caveats: Recipient-marrow GvH clones were detected, some having first appeared in ileum or blood.

The sequenced sample was ileum tissue, obtained around 350 days after transplant. This rearrangement joins TRBV6-1 to TRBJ1-5, with 8 nucleotides matching TRBD1. The receptor's source is a human patient who received an intestinal transplant, so some T cells may come from the graft donor. CDR3 region: CASSIDRGLNQPQHF. In nucleotides, the CDR3 is TGTGCCAGCAGCATCGACAGGGGACTAAATCAGCCCCAGCATTTT.